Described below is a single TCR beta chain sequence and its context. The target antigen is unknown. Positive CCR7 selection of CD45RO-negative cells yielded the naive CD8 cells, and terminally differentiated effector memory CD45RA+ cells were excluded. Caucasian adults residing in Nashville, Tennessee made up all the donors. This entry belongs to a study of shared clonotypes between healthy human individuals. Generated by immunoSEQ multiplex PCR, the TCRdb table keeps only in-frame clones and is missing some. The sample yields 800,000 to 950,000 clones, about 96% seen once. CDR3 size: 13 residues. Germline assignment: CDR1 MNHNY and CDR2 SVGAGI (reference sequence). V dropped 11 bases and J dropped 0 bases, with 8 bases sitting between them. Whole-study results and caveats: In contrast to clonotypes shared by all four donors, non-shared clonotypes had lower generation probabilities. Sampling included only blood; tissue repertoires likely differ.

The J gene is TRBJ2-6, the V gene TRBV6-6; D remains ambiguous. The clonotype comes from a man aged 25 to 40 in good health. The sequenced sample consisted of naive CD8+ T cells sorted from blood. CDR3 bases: TGTGCCTCTGGCAGCTCTGGGGCCAACGTCCTGACTTTC. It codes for CASGSSGANVLTF.